Shown below are 19 T cell receptor beta chains from a single sample sequenced in a study of PD-L1 blockade in urothelial cancer. The assay was immunoSEQ multiplex PCR, and TCRdb's table has in-frame clones only and misses some. Among 56,000 or so clones listed, 85% were seen once. Time point in this sample: pretreatment peripheral blood. Sequences were derived from PBMCs, sampled around atezolizumab (anti-PD-L1) treatment. All receptors derive from a man between 65 and 80 years old with urothelial cancer.

The V and J genes are TRBV11-2 and TRBJ2-5; 7 nucleotides align to TRBD2. V gave up 2 bases and J gave up 0 bases; unmatched junction bases: 6. CDR3 size: 16 residues. CDR1 and CDR2 from the germline V gene are SGHAT and FQNNGV. Written as DNA, the CDR3 is TGTGCCAGCAGCTTATCGGCTAGCGGATACCAAGAGACCCAGTACTTC. Translated: CASSLSASGYQETQYF.

This clone was observed a few times. The J gene is TRBJ2-1, the V gene TRBV19; TRBD2 aligns across 8 bases. J gave up 8 bases and V 4 bases, and 10 bases lay outside the gene matches. Germline V lookup: CDR1 LNHDA, CDR2 SQIVND (reference sequence). CDR3 size: 15 residues. CDR3 coding DNA: TGTGCCAGTAGTAAGGAGGTAGCGGGAAGGGATGAGCAGTTCTTC. It yields the protein CASSKEVAGRDEQFF.

The chain has TRBV5-6 and TRBJ2-3; 10 bases are shared with TRBD2. Germline V gives CDR1 SGHDT, CDR2 YYEEEE. Trimming took 4 bases from V and 14 from J; bases not matched to a gene: 13. CDR3 size: 14 residues. The CDR3 bases are TGTGCCAGCAGCGCAGCGGGGGGGAACAGATACGCGTATTTT. Encoded protein: CASSAAGGNRYAYF.

This clone was counted between two and nine times. The chain is built from TRBV29-1 and TRBJ2-3; 7 nucleotides line up with TRBD2. J gave up 1 base and V 6 bases, and 10 bases lay outside the gene matches. Germline CDR1 SQVTM, CDR2 ANQGSEA. CDR3 size: 15 residues. The CDR3 protein is CSVAGVVLGTDTQYF. In DNA form, the CDR3 reads TGCAGCGTCGCGGGAGTGGTCCTCGGCACAGATACGCAGTATTTT.

The chain uses TRBV5-4 and TRBJ2-7; D gene ambiguous. Germline V gene sequence: CDR1 SGHNT, CDR2 YYREEE (reference sequence). Trimming cost V 4 bases and J 3 bases, with 8 bases left between them. The CDR3 has 12 amino acids. DNA for the CDR3: TGTGCCAGCAGCCGATCCGGCTACGAGCAGTACTTC. Its translation is CASSRSGYEQYF.

The V and J genes are TRBV5-6 and TRBJ1-5, with D hard to call. Germline assignment: CDR1 SGHDT and CDR2 YYEEEE. Trimming removed 2 bases from V and 4 bases from J, with 4 bases in between. This CDR3 comprises 12 residues. In DNA, the CDR3 is TGTGCCAGCAGCTTATTAAATCAGCCCCAGCATTTT. This codes for CASSLLNQPQHF. Full variable domain (remainder filled in from reference TRBV5-6 and TRBJ1-5): DAGVTQSPTHLIKTRGQQVTLRCSPKSGHDTVSWYQQALGQGPQFIFQYYEEEERQRGNFPDRFSGHQFPNYSSELNVNALLLGDSALYLCASSLLNQPQHFGDGTRLSIL.

This sequence joins TRBV5-1 and TRBJ1-1; 7 bases are a match to TRBD1. The CDR3 loop spans 13 amino acids. V shed 3 bases, J shed 7 bases, and the junction held 6 bases outside the gene matches. In germline, CDR1 is SGHRS, CDR2 YFSETQ. For the CDR3, the DNA is TGCGCCAGCAGCTCACGACAGGGCCGTGAAGCTTTCTTT. This codes for CASSSRQGREAFF.

The J gene is TRBJ2-2, the V gene TRBV13; 9 bases line up with TRBD2. The length of the CDR3 is 18 residues. Per the germline V gene, CDR1 is PRHDT and CDR2 is FYEKMQ (reference sequence). V gave up 0 bases and J gave up 4 bases; unmatched junction bases: 9. Written as DNA, the CDR3 is TGTGCCAGCAGCTTAGGATCCGGGACTAGCAGCTTCACCGGGGAGCTGTTTTTT. This sequence encodes CASSLGSGTSSFTGELFF.

The V gene is TRBV6-1, the J gene TRBJ1-5; 9 bases line up with TRBD1. Germline-derived CDR1 and CDR2 are MNHNS and SASEGT. The CDR3 sequence is 14 residues long. V lost 0 bases to trimming and J lost 7 bases; unmatched junction nucleotides: 1. The CDR3: CASSEATGGQPQHF. CDR3 sequence (DNA): TGTGCCAGCAGTGAAGCTACAGGGGGCCAGCCCCAGCATTTT.

The chain uses TRBV2 and TRBJ1-2, with 7 bases fitting TRBD1. The CDR3 has 12 residues. Germline V gene data show CDR1 as SNHLY and CDR2 as FYNNEI. J was trimmed by 4 bases and V by 6 bases; bases with no gene match: 2. This chain's CDR3 is CASRSGGYGYTF. For the CDR3, the DNA is TGTGCCAGCAGGTCAGGGGGCTATGGCTACACCTTC.

This rearrangement joins TRBV7-6 to TRBJ2-2; 8 positions match TRBD1. V lost 2 bases, J lost 1 base, and 9 bases stayed unmatched. Germline V gene lookup returns CDR1 SGHVS and CDR2 FNYEAQ. There are 18 residues in the CDR3. In DNA, the CDR3 is TGTGCCAGCAGCTTACAAGGACAGGGCGGACTGAACACCGGGGAGCTGTTTTTT. It translates to CASSLQGQGGLNTGELFF.

The chain's CDR3 is CASSDPPGLAGFYEQYF. CDR3 DNA sequence: TGCGCCAGCAGTGACCCACCGGGACTAGCGGGATTCTACGAGCAGTACTTC. The J gene is TRBJ2-7, the V gene TRBV10-1, with 13 positions matching TRBD2. J lost 3 bases, V lost 3 bases, and 8 bases had no gene match. Germline V CDR1 and CDR2: WNHNN, SYGVQD (reference sequence). CDR3 length: 17 residues.

The rearrangement links TRBV15 to TRBJ2-2, with 8 bases that match TRBD2. The CDR3 runs 16 residues. V lost 1 base and J lost 7; bases outside the gene matches: 8. The germline V gene has CDR1 LNHNV and CDR2 YYDKDF (reference sequence). The CDR3 loop reads CATSRAPSGGSGELFF. The CDR3 region has the DNA TGTGCCACCAGCAGAGCACCTTCGGGGGGGAGCGGGGAGCTGTTTTTT.

The chain joins TRBV9 to TRBJ1-3; TRBD1 agrees at 10 bases. CDR1 is SGDLS, CDR2 YYNGEE, per germline. The CDR3 has 16 residues. V shed 0 bases, J shed 2 bases, and the junction held 2 bases outside the gene matches. CDR3 region: CASSVGTGGAGNTIYF. The DNA of the CDR3 is TGTGCCAGCAGCGTAGGGACAGGGGGTGCTGGAAACACCATATATTTT.

The chain is built from TRBV6-5 and TRBJ2-3; 10 nucleotides align to TRBD2. Germline assignment: CDR1 MNHEY and CDR2 SVGAGI. This CDR3 is built from 15 residues. Trimming removed 2 bases from V and 4 bases from J; junction bases left unmatched: 3. The CDR3 loop reads CASSYGSGGSDTQYF. The CDR3 bases are TGTGCCAGCAGTTACGGTAGCGGGGGGTCAGATACGCAGTATTTT.

The chain employs TRBV4-1 and TRBJ2-4; D is undetermined. CDR1 and CDR2 from the germline V gene are MGHRA and YSYEKL. V lost 1 base, J lost 3 bases, and 19 bases lay in between. CDR3 length: 18 residues. CDR3: CASSQGYAFSRRKNIQYF. In nucleotides, the CDR3 is TGCGCCAGCAGCCAAGGGTATGCGTTTAGCCGGCGCAAAAACATTCAGTACTTC.

The CDR3 here is CASSTGGRGSYEQYF. CDR3 nucleotide sequence: TGTGCCAGTAGTACCGGCGGGAGAGGGTCCTACGAGCAGTACTTC. The chain couples TRBV19 to TRBJ2-7; 7 bases line up with TRBD2. CDR3 length equals 15 residues. Per the germline V gene, CDR1 is LNHDA and CDR2 is SQIVND (reference sequence). V trimming: 4 bases; J trimming: 1 base; junction bases outside the gene matches: 7.

A few counts support this clone. The V call is TRBV19, the J call TRBJ1-1, with 9 bases fitting TRBD1. V shed 6 bases, J shed 0 bases, and the junction held 11 bases outside the gene matches. Germline CDR1 and CDR2: LNHDA and SQIVND (reference sequence). The CDR3 extends over 17 amino acids. The CDR3 is CASRPDRGYGMNTEAFF. In nucleotides, the CDR3 is TGTGCCAGTAGACCGGACAGGGGTTATGGGATGAACACTGAAGCTTTCTTT.

The chain uses TRBV27 and TRBJ2-3; no definite D call. Germline V lookup: CDR1 MNHEY, CDR2 SMNVEV (reference sequence). Trimming removed 4 bases at V and 2 bases at J, with 7 bases between. The CDR3 is 13 amino acids. CDR3 region: CASSSRPTDTQYF. The CDR3 DNA sequence: TGTGCCAGCAGTTCCCGTCCCACAGATACGCAGTATTTT.